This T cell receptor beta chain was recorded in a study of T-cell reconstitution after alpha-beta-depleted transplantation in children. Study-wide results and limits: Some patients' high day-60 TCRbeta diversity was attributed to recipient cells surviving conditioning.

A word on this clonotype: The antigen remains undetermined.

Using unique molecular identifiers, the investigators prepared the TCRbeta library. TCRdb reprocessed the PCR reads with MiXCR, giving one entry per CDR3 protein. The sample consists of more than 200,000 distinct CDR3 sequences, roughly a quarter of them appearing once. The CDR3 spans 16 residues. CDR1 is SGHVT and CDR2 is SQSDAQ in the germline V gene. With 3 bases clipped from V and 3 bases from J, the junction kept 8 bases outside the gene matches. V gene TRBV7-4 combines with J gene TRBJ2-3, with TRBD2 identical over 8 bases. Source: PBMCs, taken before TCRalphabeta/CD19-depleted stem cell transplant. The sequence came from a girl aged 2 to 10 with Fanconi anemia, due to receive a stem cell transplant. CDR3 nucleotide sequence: TGTGCCAGCAGCTTCCTCGAGCGGGGGACAACAGATACGCAGTATTTT. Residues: CASSFLERGTTDTQYF.